This entry features one TCR beta chain sequence. Trimming left V 3 bases short and J 6 bases short, with 9 bases between. This CDR3 contains 13 residues. CDR1 is LNHDA and CDR2 is SQIVND in the germline V gene (reference sequence). Per the study methods: Nucleated cell number was recorded as an estimate derived from reference gene primer amplification. Data came from immunoSEQ multiplex PCR; TCRdb stores just in-frame clones and leaves some out. V and J calls and clone size are given by that table; D and trimming were obtained from the DNA. This sample has some 35,000 clones, with around 80% found just once. The data were obtained in a study of blood T cell repertoires in COVID-19. On the study more broadly: The study drew acute and convalescent COVID-19 samples from the United States, Italy and Spain. PBMCs, B-cell-depleted T cells, or T cells were the source of the cDNA or gDNA that made up the material.

This receptor was identified in a man aged 80 or over with active or convalescent COVID-19. The rearrangement joins TRBV19 to TRBJ1-5; D may be TRBD1 (6 bases). Source material: peripheral blood. CDR3 in DNA: TGTGCCAGTAGTATGGCCAGGGGTCAGCCCCAGCATTTT. Translation: CASSMARGQPQHF.